This is a list of T cell receptor beta chains from one sample in a study of shared clonotypes between healthy human individuals. TCRdb's table, derived via immunoSEQ multiplex PCR, lists solely in-frame clones and lacks some. The table lists some 1 million clones, more than 60% of them singletons. The source material was memory CD4+ T cells sorted from blood. These receptors were taken from a man aged 18 to 30 in good health. Both conserved end residues are part of each CDR3. A D gene is named only where the DNA matches it firmly. Size is stated for part of the rows, as once, few or many counts, or as a class when the clone is expanded.

CDR3: CASSENSAGLSSGNTIYF
DNA: TGTGCCAGCAGTGAGAACTCGGCAGGGCTTAGCTCTGGAAACACCATATATTTT
size: once
J: TRBJ1-3
V: TRBV6-1
D: .

CDR3: CASTETGVGPTYEQYF
DNA: TGCGCCAGCACTGAGACAGGGGTAGGGCCTACCTACGAGCAGTACTTC
size: .
J: TRBJ2-7
V: TRBV10-2
D: TRBD1

CDR3: CASSFSSGGSQKETQYF
DNA: TGCGCCAGCAGCTTTTCTAGCGGGGGTTCCCAAAAAGAGACCCAGTACTTC
size: .
J: TRBJ2-5
V: TRBV5-1
D: TRBD2

CDR3: CAWSGGNTDTQYF
DNA: TGTGCCTGGAGCGGGGGAAACACAGATACGCAGTATTTT
size: .
J: TRBJ2-3
V: TRBV30
D: .

CDR3: CAGSGGPYEQYF
DNA: TGTGCCGGTAGCGGGGGGCCTTACGAGCAGTACTTC
size: few
J: TRBJ2-7
V: TRBV30
D: TRBD2

CDR3: CASSLQGTETQYF
DNA: TGTGCCAGCTCCCTACAGGGGACGGAGACCCAGTACTTC
size: .
J: TRBJ2-5
V: TRBV18
D: TRBD1

CDR3: CASRQGTERGYTF
DNA: TGTGCCAGCAGGCAAGGGACAGAGAGGGGCTACACCTTC
size: .
J: TRBJ1-2
V: TRBV6-5
D: TRBD1

CDR3: CASSSTGTPTHNEQFF
DNA: TGTGCCAGCAGCTCAACCGGGACACCAACCCACAATGAGCAGTTCTTC
size: .
J: TRBJ2-1
V: TRBV11-2
D: .

CDR3: CASKQGRGDSPLHF
DNA: TGTGCCAGTAAACAGGGAAGGGGGGATTCACCCCTCCACTTT
size: .
J: TRBJ1-6
V: TRBV6-5
D: .

CDR3: CAWNSGNSVINQPQHF
DNA: TGTGCCTGGAACTCCGGCAACAGCGTCATCAATCAGCCCCAGCATTTT
size: .
J: TRBJ1-5
V: TRBV30
D: .

CDR3: CAIRRLTEAFF
DNA: TGTGCCATAAGACGGCTCACTGAAGCTTTCTTT
size: .
J: TRBJ1-1
V: TRBV6-1
D: .

CDR3: CASTNVRGAYDEKLFF
DNA: TGTGCCAGCACGAATGTTAGGGGGGCTTACGATGAAAAACTGTTTTTT
size: .
J: TRBJ1-4
V: TRBV5-6
D: .

CDR3: CASSAHVYGYTF
DNA: TGTGCCAGCAGTGCCCACGTGTATGGCTACACCTTC
size: few
J: TRBJ1-2
V: TRBV6-1
D: .

CDR3: CASSQDRQGQQPQHF
DNA: TGCGCCAGCAGCCAAGATAGGCAGGGCCAGCAGCCCCAGCATTTT
size: .
J: TRBJ1-5
V: TRBV4-1
D: .

CDR3: CASSPSGGAETQYF
DNA: TGCGCCAGCAGCCCGTCGGGTGGGGCAGAGACCCAGTACTTC
size: .
J: TRBJ2-5
V: TRBV5-1
D: .

CDR3: CASSFFPDTQYF
DNA: TGTGCCAGCAGCTTCTTCCCAGATACGCAGTATTTT
size: .
J: TRBJ2-3
V: TRBV7-9
D: .